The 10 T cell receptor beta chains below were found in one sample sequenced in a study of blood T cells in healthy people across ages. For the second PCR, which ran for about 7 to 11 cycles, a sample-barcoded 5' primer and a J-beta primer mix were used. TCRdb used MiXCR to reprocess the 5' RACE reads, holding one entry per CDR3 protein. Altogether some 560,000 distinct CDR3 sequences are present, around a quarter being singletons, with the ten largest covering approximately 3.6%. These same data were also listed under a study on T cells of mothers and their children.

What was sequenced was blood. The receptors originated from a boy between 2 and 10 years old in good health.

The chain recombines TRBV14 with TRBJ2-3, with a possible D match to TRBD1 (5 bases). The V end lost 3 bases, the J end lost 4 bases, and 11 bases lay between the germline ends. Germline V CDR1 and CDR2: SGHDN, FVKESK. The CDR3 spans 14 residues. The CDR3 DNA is TGTGCCAGCAGCCAGAGGCAGGGCTCAGATACGCAGTATTTT. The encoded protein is CASSQRQGSDTQYF.

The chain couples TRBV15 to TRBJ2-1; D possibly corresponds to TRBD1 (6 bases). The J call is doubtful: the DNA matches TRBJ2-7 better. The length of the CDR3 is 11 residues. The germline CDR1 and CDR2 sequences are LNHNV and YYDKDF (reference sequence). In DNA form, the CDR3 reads TGTGCCACGAGAAGGGGGAACGAGCAGTACTTC. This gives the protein CATRRGNEQYF.

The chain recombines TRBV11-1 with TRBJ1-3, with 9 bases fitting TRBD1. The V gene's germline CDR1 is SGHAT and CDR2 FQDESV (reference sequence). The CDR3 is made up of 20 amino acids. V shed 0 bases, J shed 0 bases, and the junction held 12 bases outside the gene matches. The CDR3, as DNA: TGTGCCAGCAGCTTAGCGCCGGGGGACAGGGACCAATCCTCTGGAAACACCATATATTTT. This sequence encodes CASSLAPGDRDQSSGNTIYF.

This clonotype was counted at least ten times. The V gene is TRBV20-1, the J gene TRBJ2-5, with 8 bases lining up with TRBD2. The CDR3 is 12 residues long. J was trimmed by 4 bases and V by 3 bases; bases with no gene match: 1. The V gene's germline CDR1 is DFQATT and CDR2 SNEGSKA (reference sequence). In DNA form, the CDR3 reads TGCAGTGCTAGCGGGGGGGGAGAGACCCAGTACTTC. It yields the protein CSASGGGETQYF.

The CDR3 region is CGPVRADTQYF. CDR3 nucleotides: TGCGGCCCCGTTCGGGCAGATACGCAGTATTTT. The chain combines TRBV29-1 with TRBJ2-3, with D unclear. Per germline, CDR1 SQVTM and CDR2 ANQGSEA. This CDR3 has 11 residues.

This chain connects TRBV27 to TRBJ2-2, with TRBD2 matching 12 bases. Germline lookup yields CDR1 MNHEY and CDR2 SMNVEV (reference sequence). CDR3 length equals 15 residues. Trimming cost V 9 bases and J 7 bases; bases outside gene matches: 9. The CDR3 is CARSLAGGPNGELFF. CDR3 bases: TGTGCCAGGAGTCTAGCGGGAGGGCCTAACGGGGAGCTGTTTTTT.

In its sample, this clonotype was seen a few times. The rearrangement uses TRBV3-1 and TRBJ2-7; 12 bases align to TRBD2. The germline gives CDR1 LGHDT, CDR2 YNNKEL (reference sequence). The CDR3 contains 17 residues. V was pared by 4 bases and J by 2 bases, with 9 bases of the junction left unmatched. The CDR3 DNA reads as TGTGCCAGCAGCCCCCCGACTAGCGGGAGAACCCCCTACGAGCAGTACTTC. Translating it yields CASSPPTSGRTPYEQYF.

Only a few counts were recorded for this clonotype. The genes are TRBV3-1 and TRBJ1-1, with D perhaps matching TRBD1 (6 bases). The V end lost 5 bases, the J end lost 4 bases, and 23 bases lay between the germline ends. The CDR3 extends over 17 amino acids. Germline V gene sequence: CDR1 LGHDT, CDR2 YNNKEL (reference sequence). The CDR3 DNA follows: TGTGCCAGCAGCGCGATTCGAGGGGACACAATCGCCACTGAAGCTTTCTTT. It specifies CASSAIRGDTIATEAFF.

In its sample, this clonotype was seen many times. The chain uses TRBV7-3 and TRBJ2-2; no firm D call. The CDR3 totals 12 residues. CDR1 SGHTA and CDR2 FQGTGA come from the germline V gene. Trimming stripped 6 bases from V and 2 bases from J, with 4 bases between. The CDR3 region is CASSPNTGELFF. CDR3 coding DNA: TGTGCCAGCAGTCCTAACACCGGGGAGCTGTTTTTT.

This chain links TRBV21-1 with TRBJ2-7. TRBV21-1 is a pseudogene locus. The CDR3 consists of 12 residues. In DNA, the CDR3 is TGTGCCAGCAGCTCTGGACGGATCGAGCAGTACTTC. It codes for CASSSGRIEQYF.